This T cell receptor (beta chain) comes out of a study of post-analysis software for immune sequencing data. About the research overall: Relapsing-remitting, secondary progressive and progressive-relapsing forms made up the multiple sclerosis disease courses. Notes on the study in general: Compared with controls, patients showed significantly lower normalized Chao1 diversity. Co-batched samples clustered tightly together by F measure.

TCR beta libraries were prepared from cDNA with unique molecular identifiers. The authors obtained approximately 460,000 cDNA molecules from approximately 0.91 to 9.4 million T cells. From the PCR reads, TCRdb called clonotypes with MiXCR, one entry per CDR3 protein. The table lists 800,000 to 950,000 distinct CDR3 sequences, roughly 50% of them singletons, with roughly 4.4% in the top ten. About this clonotype itself: What it binds is not known.

The sample comprised blood. The origin of this receptor is a girl between 5 and 17 years old with multiple sclerosis.

The CDR3, as DNA: TGCAGTGCTAGAGCGACTGGCGGGTCGAGGGAGCAGTACTTC. It yields the protein CSARATGGSREQYF. V is TRBV20-1 and J is TRBJ2-5; the D gene is possibly TRBD2 (5 bases). Per the germline V gene, CDR1 is DFQATT and CDR2 is SNEGSKA (reference sequence). V was pared by 1 base and J by 11 bases, with 20 bases between. CDR3 length equals 14 residues.